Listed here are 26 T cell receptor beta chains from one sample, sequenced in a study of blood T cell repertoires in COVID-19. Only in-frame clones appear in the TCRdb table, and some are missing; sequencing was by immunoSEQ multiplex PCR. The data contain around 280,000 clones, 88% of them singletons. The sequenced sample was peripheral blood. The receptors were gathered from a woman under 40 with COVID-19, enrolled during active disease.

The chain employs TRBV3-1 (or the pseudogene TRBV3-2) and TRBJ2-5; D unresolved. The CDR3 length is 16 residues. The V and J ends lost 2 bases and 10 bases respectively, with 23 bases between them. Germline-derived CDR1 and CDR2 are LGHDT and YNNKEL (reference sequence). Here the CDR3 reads CASSQSSTERSGGQYF. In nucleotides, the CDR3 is TGTGCCAGCAGCCAATCGTCGACTGAGCGATCGGGTGGCCAGTACTTC.

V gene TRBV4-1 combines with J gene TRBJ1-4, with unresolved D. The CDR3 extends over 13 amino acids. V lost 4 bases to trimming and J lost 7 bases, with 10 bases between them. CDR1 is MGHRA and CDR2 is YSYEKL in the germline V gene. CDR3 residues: CASSPPTGEKLFF. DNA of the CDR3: TGCGCCAGCAGCCCCCCGACGGGTGAAAAACTGTTTTTT.

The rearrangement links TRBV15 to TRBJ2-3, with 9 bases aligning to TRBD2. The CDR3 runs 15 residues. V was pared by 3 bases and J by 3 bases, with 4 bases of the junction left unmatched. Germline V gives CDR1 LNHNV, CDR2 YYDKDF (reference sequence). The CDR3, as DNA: TGTGCCACCAGCAGCCGACTAGCGGTTACAGATACGCAGTATTTT. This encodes CATSSRLAVTDTQYF.

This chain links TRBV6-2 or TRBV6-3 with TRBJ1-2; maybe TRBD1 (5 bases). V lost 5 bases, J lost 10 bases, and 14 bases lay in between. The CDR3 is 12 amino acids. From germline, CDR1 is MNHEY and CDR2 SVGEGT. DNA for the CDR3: TGTGCCAGCAGTCCCGGGGGGGGGACCTACACCTTC. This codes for CASSPGGGTYTF.

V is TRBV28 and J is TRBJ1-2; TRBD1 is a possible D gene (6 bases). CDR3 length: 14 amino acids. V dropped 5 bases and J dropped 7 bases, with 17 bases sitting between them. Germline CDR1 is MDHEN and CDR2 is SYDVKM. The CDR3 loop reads CASSSPAGASGYTF. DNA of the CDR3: TGTGCCAGCAGTAGCCCGGCAGGGGCAAGTGGCTACACCTTC.

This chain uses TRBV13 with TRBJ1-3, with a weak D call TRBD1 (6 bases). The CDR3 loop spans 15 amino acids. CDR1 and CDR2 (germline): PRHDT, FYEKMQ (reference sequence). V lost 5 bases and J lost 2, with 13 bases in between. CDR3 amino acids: CASSETGSAGNTIYF. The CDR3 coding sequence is TGTGCCAGCAGCGAAACAGGGTCTGCTGGAAACACCATATATTTT. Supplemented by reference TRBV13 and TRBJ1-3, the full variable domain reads AAGVIQSPRHLIKEKRETATLKCYPIPRHDTVYWYQQGPGQDPQFLISFYEKMQSDKGSIPDRFSAQQFSDYHSELNMSSLELGDSALYFCASSETGSAGNTIYFGEGSWLTVV.

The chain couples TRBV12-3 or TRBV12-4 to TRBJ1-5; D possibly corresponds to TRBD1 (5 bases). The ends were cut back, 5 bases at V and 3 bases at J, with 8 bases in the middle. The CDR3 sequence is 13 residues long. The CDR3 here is CASSQGTNQPQHF. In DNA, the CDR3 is TGTGCCAGCAGTCAGGGCACCAATCAGCCCCAGCATTTT.

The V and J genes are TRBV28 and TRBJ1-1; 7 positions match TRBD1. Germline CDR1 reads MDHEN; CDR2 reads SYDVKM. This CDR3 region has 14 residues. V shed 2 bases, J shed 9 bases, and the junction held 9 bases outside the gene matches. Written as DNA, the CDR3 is TGTGCCAGCAGTTTACCATACAGGGGAACTAAAGCTTTCTTT. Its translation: CASSLPYRGTKAFF.

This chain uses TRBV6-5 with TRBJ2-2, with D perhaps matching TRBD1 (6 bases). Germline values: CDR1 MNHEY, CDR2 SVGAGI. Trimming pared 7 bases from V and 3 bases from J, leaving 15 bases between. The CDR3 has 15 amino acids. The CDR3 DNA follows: TGTGCCAGCAAACTAGAGCCAGGGGACACCGGGGAGCTGTTTTTT. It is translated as CASKLEPGDTGELFF.

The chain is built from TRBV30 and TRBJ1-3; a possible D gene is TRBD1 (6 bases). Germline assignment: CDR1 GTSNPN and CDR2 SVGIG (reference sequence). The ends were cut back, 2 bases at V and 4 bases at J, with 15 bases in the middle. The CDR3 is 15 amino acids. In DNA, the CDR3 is TGTGCCTGGAGTACCGGCCAGGGGTTAGGAAACACCATATATTTT. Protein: CAWSTGQGLGNTIYF. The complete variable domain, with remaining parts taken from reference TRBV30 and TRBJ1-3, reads SQTIHQWPATLVQPVGSPLSLECTVEGTSNPNLYWYRQAAGRGLQLLFYSVGIGQISSEVPQNLSASRPQDRQFILSSKKLLLSDSGFYLCAWSTGQGLGNTIYFGEGSWLTVV.

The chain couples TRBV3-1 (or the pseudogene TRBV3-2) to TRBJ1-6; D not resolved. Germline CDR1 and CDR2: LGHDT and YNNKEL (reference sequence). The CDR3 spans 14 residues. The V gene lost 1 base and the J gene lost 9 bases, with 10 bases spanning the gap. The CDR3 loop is CASSQGGTTSPLHF. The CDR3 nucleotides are TGTGCCAGCAGCCAAGGTGGCACCACTTCACCCCTCCACTTT.

CDR3 sequence: CASIAPGYEEAFF. CDR3 DNA: TGTGCCAGCATCGCTCCGGGGTATGAAGAAGCTTTCTTT. The chain carries TRBV3-1 (or the pseudogene TRBV3-2) and TRBJ1-1; no clear D. Germline V gene data show CDR1 as LGHDT and CDR2 as YNNKEL (reference sequence). V lost 7 bases and J lost 8, with 17 bases in between. The CDR3 runs 13 residues.

CDR3 in DNA: TGTGCCAGCTCACCCGACAGGAATAGGAACGAGCAGTACTTC. Its translation is CASSPDRNRNEQYF. The rearrangement joins TRBV18 to TRBJ2-7; weak D call: TRBD1 (6 bases). This CDR3 has 14 amino acids. Germline V gives CDR1 KGHSH, CDR2 LQKENI. The germline V and J ends were trimmed by 3 bases and 5 bases, with 14 bases remaining between them.

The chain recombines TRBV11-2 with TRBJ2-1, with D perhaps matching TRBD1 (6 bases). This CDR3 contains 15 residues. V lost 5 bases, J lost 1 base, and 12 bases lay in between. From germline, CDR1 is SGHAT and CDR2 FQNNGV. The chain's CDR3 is CASSLGQGSYNEQFF. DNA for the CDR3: TGTGCCAGCAGCCTTGGCCAGGGGTCCTACAATGAGCAGTTCTTC.

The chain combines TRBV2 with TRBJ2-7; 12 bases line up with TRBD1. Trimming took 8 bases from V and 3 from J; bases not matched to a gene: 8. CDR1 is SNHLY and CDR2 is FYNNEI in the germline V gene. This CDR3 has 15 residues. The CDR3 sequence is CASGTGTGGIYEQYF. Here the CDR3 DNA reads TGTGCCAGCGGTACTGGGACAGGGGGCATCTACGAGCAGTACTTC.

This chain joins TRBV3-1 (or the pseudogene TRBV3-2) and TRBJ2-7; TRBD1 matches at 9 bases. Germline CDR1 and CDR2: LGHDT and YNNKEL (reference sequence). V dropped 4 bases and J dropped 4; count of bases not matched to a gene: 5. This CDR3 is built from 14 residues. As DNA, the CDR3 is TGTGCCAGCAGCCCGGGACAGGGCCAATACGAGCAGTACTTC. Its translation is CASSPGQGQYEQYF.

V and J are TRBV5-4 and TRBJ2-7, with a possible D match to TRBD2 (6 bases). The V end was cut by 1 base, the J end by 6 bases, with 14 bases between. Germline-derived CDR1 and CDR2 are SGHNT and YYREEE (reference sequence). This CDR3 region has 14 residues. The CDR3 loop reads CASSLQAGSGEQYF. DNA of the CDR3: TGTGCCAGCAGCTTGCAGGCGGGGTCGGGCGAGCAGTACTTC. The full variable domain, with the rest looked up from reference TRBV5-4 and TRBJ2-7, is ETGVTQSPTHLIKTRGQQVTLRCSSQSGHNTVSWYQQALGQGPQFIFQYYREEENGRGNFPPRFSGLQFPNYSSELNVNALELDDSALYLCASSLQAGSGEQYFGPGTRLTVT.

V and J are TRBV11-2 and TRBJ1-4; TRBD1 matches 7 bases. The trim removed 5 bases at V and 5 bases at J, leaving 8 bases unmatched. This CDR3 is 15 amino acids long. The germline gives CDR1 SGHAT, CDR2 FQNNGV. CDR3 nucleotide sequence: TGTGCCAGCAGCCAGGGACAGTTTAGGAATGAAAAACTGTTTTTT. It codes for CASSQGQFRNEKLFF. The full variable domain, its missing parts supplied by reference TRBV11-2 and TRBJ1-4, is EAGVAQSPRYKIIEKRQSVAFWCNPISGHATLYWYQQILGQGPKLLIQFQNNGVVDDSQLPKDRFSAERLKGVDSTLKIQPAKLEDSAVYLCASSQGQFRNEKLFFGSGTQLSVL.

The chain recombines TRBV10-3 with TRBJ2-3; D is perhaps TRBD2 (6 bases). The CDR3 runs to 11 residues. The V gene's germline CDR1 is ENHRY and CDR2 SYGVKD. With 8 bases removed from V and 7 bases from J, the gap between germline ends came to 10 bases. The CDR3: CAIGEEYTQYF. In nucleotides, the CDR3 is TGTGCCATCGGGGAGGAATATACGCAGTATTTT.

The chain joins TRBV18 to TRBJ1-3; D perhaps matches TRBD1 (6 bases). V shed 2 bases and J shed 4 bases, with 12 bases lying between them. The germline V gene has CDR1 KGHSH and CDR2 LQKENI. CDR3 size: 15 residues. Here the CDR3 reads CASSPATGYGNTIYF. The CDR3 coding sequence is TGTGCCAGCTCACCAGCTACAGGGTACGGAAACACCATATATTTT.

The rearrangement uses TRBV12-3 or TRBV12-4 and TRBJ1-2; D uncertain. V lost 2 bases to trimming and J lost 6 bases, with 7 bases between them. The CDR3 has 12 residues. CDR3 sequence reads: CASSLYPDGYTF. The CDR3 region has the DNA TGTGCCAGCAGTTTATATCCAGATGGCTACACCTTC.

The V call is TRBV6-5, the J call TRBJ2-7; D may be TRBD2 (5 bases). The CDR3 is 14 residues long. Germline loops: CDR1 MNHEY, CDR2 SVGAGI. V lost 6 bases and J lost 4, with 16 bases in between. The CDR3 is CASRAPQAGYEQYF. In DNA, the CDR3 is TGTGCCAGCAGGGCCCCCCAGGCGGGTTACGAGCAGTACTTC.

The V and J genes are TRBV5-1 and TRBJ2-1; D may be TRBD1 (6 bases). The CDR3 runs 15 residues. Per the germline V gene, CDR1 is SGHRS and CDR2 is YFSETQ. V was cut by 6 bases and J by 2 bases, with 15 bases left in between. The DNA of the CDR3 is TGCGCCAGCACCTGGCCATGGGGGCCCTACAATGAGCAGTTCTTC. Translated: CASTWPWGPYNEQFF.

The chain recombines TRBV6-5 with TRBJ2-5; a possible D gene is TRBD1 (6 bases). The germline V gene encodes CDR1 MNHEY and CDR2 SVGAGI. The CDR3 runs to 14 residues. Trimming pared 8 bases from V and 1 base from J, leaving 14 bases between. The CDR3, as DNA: TGTGCCAGCCACACCGGGACACGCCAAGAGACCCAGTACTTC. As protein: CASHTGTRQETQYF.

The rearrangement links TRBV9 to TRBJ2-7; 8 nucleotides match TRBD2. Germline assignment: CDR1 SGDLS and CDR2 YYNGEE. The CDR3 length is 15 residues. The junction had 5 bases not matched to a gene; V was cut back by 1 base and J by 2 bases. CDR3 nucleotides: TGTGCCAGCAGCGTATCAGCGGGAGTCCCCTACGAGCAGTACTTC. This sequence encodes CASSVSAGVPYEQYF.

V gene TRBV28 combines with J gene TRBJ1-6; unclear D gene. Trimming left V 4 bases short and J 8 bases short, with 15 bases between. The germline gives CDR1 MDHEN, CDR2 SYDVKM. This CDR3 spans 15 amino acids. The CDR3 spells CASSSPSPGDSPLHF. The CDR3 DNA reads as TGTGCCAGCAGTTCACCCAGCCCCGGGGATTCACCCCTCCACTTT.